Listed below are T cell receptor beta chains from one sample, sequenced in a study of cytomegalovirus exposure and HLA in healthy donors. TCRdb's copy holds only in-frame clones and misses some; the assay was immunoSEQ multiplex PCR. The repertoire holds 210,000 or so clones, with over 60% as singletons. The sequencing sample was made of PBMCs. The receptor source for this set is a man aged 35-49 years in good health and CMV-seronegative. Both conserved end residues are part of each CDR3. D genes are given only for firm matches. Where a row states a size, it is once, few, many or the class of an expanded clone; other rows omit it.

V gene: TRBV9; D gene: -; J gene: TRBJ2-4; clone size: -; CDR3 protein: CASSRDEGNIQYF; CDR3 DNA: TGTGCCAGCAGCCGGGATGAAGGGAACATTCAGTACTTC
V gene: TRBV7-2; D gene: -; J gene: TRBJ2-6; clone size: -; CDR3 protein: CASIPGGGANVLTF; CDR3 DNA: TGTGCCAGCATCCCGGGTGGTGGGGCCAACGTCCTGACTTTC
V gene: TRBV19; D gene: TRBD1; J gene: TRBJ1-1; clone size: -; CDR3 protein: CASSPLGQGIAEAFF; CDR3 DNA: TGTGCCAGTAGTCCACTGGGACAGGGGATCGCTGAAGCTTTCTTT
V gene: TRBV27; D gene: TRBD1; J gene: TRBJ2-7; clone size: few; CDR3 protein: CASSSRQGDYEQYF; CDR3 DNA: TGTGCCAGCAGTTCACGACAGGGGGACTACGAGCAGTACTTC
V gene: TRBV7-9; D gene: -; J gene: TRBJ1-4; clone size: -; CDR3 protein: CASSRLRTNEKLFF; CDR3 DNA: TGTGCCAGCAGCCGCCTTCGGACAAATGAAAAACTGTTTTTT
V gene: TRBV18; D gene: TRBD1; J gene: TRBJ1-3; clone size: -; CDR3 protein: CASSPMTGVGGNTIYF; CDR3 DNA: TGTGCCAGCTCACCCATGACAGGGGTCGGTGGAAACACCATATATTTT
V gene: TRBV27; D gene: TRBD1; J gene: TRBJ1-2; clone size: -; CDR3 protein: CASSLTPDRAYGYTF; CDR3 DNA: TGTGCCAGCAGTTTAACCCCAGACAGGGCTTATGGCTACACCTTC
V gene: TRBV7-3; D gene: -; J gene: TRBJ1-1; clone size: once; CDR3 protein: CASSYTRNTEAFF; CDR3 DNA: TGTGCCAGCAGCTATACAAGGAACACTGAAGCTTTCTTT
V gene: TRBV4-1; D gene: -; J gene: TRBJ2-7; clone size: -; CDR3 protein: CASSYGLYYEQYF; CDR3 DNA: TGCGCCAGCAGCTATGGACTCTACTACGAGCAGTACTTC
V gene: TRBV11-3; D gene: -; J gene: TRBJ2-7; clone size: few; CDR3 protein: CASSAGFREDEQYF; CDR3 DNA: TGTGCCAGCAGCGCGGGATTCAGGGAAGACGAGCAGTACTTC
V gene: TRBV5-6; D gene: -; J gene: TRBJ1-2; clone size: -; CDR3 protein: CASSLRQGGRGYTF; CDR3 DNA: TGTGCCAGCAGCTTGCGGCAGGGAGGACGCGGCTACACCTTC
V gene: TRBV6-6; D gene: -; J gene: TRBJ1-5; clone size: -; CDR3 protein: CASRIRGGQPQHF; CDR3 DNA: TGTGCCAGCAGGATCCGGGGGGGACAGCCCCAGCATTTT
V gene: TRBV7-9; D gene: TRBD1; J gene: TRBJ2-1; clone size: -; CDR3 protein: CASSLTGPYNEQFF; CDR3 DNA: TGTGCCAGCAGCTTGACAGGGCCCTACAATGAGCAGTTCTTC